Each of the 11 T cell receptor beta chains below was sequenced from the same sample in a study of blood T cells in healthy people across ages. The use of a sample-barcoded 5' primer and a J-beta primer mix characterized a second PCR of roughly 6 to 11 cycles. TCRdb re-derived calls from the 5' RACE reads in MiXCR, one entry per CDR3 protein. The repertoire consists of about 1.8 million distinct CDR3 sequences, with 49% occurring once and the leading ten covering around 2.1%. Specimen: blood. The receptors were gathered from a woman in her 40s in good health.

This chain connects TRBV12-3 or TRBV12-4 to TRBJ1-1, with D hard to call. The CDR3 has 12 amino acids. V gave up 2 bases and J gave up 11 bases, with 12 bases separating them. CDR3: CASSLSSRWAFF. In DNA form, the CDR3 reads TGTGCCAGCAGTTTAAGTTCCCGTTGGGCTTTCTTT.

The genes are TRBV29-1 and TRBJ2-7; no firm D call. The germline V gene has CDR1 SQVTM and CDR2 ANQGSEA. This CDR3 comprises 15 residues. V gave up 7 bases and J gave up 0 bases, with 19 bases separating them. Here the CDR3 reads CSAPANMDSSYEQYF. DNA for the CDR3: TGCAGCGCTCCGGCCAACATGGATAGCTCCTACGAGCAGTACTTC.

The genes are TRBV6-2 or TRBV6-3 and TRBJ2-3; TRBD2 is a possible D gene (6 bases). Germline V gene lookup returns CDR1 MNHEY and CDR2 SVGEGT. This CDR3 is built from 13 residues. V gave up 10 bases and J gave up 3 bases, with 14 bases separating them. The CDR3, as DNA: TGTGCCACGGTAGCGGACTCAACAGATACGCAGTATTTT. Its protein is CATVADSTDTQYF.

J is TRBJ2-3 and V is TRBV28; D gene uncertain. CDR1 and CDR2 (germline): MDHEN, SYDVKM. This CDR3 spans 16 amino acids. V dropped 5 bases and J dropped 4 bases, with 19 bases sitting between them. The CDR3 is CASSLDRGPAPDTQYF. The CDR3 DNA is TGTGCCAGCAGTCTGGACCGAGGCCCGGCCCCAGATACGCAGTATTTT.

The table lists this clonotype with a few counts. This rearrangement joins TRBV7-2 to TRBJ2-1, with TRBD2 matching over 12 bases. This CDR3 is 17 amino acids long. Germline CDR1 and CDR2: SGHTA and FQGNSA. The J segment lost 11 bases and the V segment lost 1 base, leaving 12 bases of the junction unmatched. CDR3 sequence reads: CASSLVQLGLAGGQQFF. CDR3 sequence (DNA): TGTGCCAGCAGCTTAGTGCAGCTGGGGCTAGCGGGGGGGCAGCAGTTCTTC.

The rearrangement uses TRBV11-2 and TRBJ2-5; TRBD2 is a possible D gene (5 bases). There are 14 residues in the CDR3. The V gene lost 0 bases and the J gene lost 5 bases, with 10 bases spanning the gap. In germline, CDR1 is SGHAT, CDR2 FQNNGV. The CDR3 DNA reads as TGTGCCAGCAGCTTAGATTGGGAGTTGGAGACCCAGTACTTC. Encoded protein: CASSLDWELETQYF. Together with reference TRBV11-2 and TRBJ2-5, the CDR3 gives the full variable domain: EAGVAQSPRYKIIEKRQSVAFWCNPISGHATLYWYQQILGQGPKLLIQFQNNGVVDDSQLPKDRFSAERLKGVDSTLKIQPAKLEDSAVYLCASSLDWELETQYFGPGTRLLVL.

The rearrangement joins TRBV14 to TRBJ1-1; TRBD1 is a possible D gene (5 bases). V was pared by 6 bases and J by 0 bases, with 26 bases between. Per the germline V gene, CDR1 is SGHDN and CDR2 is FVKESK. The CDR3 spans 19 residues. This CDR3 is CASSPMIGVVGLMNTEAFF. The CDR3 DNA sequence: TGTGCCAGCAGTCCGATGATAGGAGTAGTGGGACTCATGAACACTGAAGCTTTCTTT. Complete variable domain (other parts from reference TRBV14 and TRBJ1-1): EAGVTQFPSHSVIEKGQTVTLRCDPISGHDNLYWYRRVMGKEIKFLLHFVKESKQDESGMPNNRFLAERTGGTYSTLKVQPAELEDSGVYFCASSPMIGVVGLMNTEAFFGQGTRLTVV.

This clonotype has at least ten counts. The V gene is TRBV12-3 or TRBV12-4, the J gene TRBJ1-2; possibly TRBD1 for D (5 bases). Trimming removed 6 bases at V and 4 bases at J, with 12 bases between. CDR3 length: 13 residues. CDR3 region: CASSLDRFYGYTF. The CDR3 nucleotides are TGTGCCAGCAGCCTAGACAGATTCTATGGCTACACCTTC.

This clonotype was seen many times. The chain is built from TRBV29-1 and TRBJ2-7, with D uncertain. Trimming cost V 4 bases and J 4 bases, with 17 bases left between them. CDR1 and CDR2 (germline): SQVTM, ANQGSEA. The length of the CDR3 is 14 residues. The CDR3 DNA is TGCAGCGTTGTAACAACAGTCGGACCATACGAGCAGTACTTC. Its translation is CSVVTTVGPYEQYF.

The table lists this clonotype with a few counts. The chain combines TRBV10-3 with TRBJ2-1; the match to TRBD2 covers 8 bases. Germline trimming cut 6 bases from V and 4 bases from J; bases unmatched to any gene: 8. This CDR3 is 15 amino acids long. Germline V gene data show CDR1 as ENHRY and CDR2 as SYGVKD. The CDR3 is CAISQTSGLYNEQFF. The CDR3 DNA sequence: TGTGCCATCAGCCAAACTAGCGGCCTTTACAATGAGCAGTTCTTC.

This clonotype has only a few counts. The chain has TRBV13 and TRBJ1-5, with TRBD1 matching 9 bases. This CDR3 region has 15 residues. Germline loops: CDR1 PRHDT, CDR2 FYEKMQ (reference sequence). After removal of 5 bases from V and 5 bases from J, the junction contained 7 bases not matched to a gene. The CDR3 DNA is TGTGCCAGCAGCGCGCGGGGACAGGGACATCAGCCCCAGCATTTT. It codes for CASSARGQGHQPQHF.